This entry lists 24 T cell receptor beta chains sequenced from one sample in a study of cytomegalovirus exposure and HLA in healthy donors. The PCR was carried out with 60 Vbeta primers and 13 Jbeta primers. The repertoire was sequenced with immunoSEQ multiplex PCR; TCRdb's copy has only in-frame clones and lacks some. The table records about 140,000 clones, roughly 77% of them present only once. Sample: PBMCs. These TCRs come from a young man in good health and CMV-seronegative.

This clone was seen a handful of times. The J gene is TRBJ1-4, the V gene TRBV6-5, with 7 nucleotides matching TRBD1. CDR1 MNHEY and CDR2 SVGAGI come from the germline V gene. Germline trimming cut 8 bases from V and 11 bases from J; bases unmatched to any gene: 11. The CDR3 consists of 13 residues. CDR3 in amino acids: CASASTGRRKLFF. CDR3 in DNA: TGTGCCAGCGCCTCGACAGGGAGAAGGAAACTGTTTTTT.

The gene calls are TRBV5-4 and TRBJ2-7; 7 bases agree with TRBD1. The J call may be wrong; the DNA end is better matched by TRBJ2-1. The CDR3 loop spans 15 amino acids. The germline V gene encodes CDR1 SGHNT and CDR2 YYREEE (reference sequence). The CDR3 region has the DNA TGTGCCAGCAGACCCGGGCCAGGGGGACCTCACGAGCAGTTCTTC. It translates to CASRPGPGGPHEQFF.

The chain recombines TRBV29-1 with TRBJ1-4, with D possibly TRBD1 on 5 matching bases. The CDR3 runs 13 residues. The germline V gene has CDR1 SQVTM and CDR2 ANQGSEA. The V end was cut by 4 bases, the J end by 7 bases, with 13 bases between. The CDR3 region is CSVGTRASEKLFF. The CDR3, as DNA: TGCAGCGTTGGAACCAGGGCGTCTGAAAAACTGTTTTTT.

The count of this clone is one. DNA of the CDR3: TGTGCCATCAGACCCGGTTTGTTCTGGCCCCAGCATTTT. Translating gives CAIRPGLFWPQHF. The genes are TRBV10-3 and TRBJ1-5; D not resolved. Looked up from germline, CDR1 is ENHRY and CDR2 is SYGVKD. The CDR3 loop spans 13 amino acids. V was pared by 6 bases and J by 9 bases, with 15 bases between.

The chain couples TRBV5-5 to TRBJ2-7; tentative D call: TRBD1 (6 bases). Germline V CDR1 and CDR2: SGHKS, YYEKEE (reference sequence). This CDR3 contains 11 residues. Trimming took off 6 bases at V and 5 bases at J, with 9 bases between the two ends. CDR3 region: CASTQGNEQYF. In DNA form, the CDR3 reads TGTGCCAGCACCCAGGGGAACGAGCAGTACTTC.

The rearrangement uses TRBV18 and TRBJ1-2; no clear D. CDR1 KGHSH and CDR2 LQKENI come from the germline V gene. V shed 5 bases and J shed 7 bases, with 17 bases lying between them. This CDR3 has 14 amino acids. Written as DNA, the CDR3 is TGTGCCAGCTCAGCCGGGGAGCGGCAGTCTGGCTACACCTTC. Its translation: CASSAGERQSGYTF.

The gene calls are TRBV6-5 and TRBJ1-5; D gene uncertain. In germline, CDR1 is MNHEY, CDR2 SVGAGI. The CDR3 length is 16 residues. Trimming took 0 bases from V and 0 from J, leaving 9 bases between them. The CDR3 reads CASSYSADYSNQPQHF. CDR3 DNA: TGTGCCAGCAGTTACTCGGCAGATTATAGCAATCAGCCCCAGCATTTT.

The J gene is TRBJ1-4, the V gene TRBV11-2; D may be TRBD1 (6 bases). CDR3 length: 15 residues. Trimming stripped 7 bases from V and 6 bases from J, with 18 bases between. Germline-derived CDR1 and CDR2 are SGHAT and FQNNGV. CDR3 in amino acids: CASTLNRVIDEKLFF. The CDR3 region has the DNA TGTGCCAGCACCCTTAACAGGGTGATCGATGAAAAACTGTTTTTT. The full variable domain, with the rest looked up from reference TRBV11-2 and TRBJ1-4, is EAGVAQSPRYKIIEKRQSVAFWCNPISGHATLYWYQQILGQGPKLLIQFQNNGVVDDSQLPKDRFSAERLKGVDSTLKIQPAKLEDSAVYLCASTLNRVIDEKLFFGSGTQLSVL.

The genes are TRBV7-9 and TRBJ2-7; the match to TRBD1 covers 10 bases. Germline V CDR1 and CDR2: SEHNR, FQNEAQ (reference sequence). V trimming: 4 bases; J trimming: 2 bases; junction bases outside the gene matches: 5. CDR3 length: 15 amino acids. The CDR3 sequence is CASSWSGTGAYEQYF. The CDR3 DNA follows: TGTGCCAGCAGCTGGTCCGGGACAGGGGCCTACGAGCAGTACTTC.

V usage is TRBV11-2 and J usage is TRBJ2-2; 7 bases line up with TRBD1. The CDR3 totals 14 residues. V dropped 10 bases and J dropped 0; count of bases not matched to a gene: 5. CDR1 is SGHAT, CDR2 FQNNGV, per germline. The CDR3 DNA sequence: TGTGCCATCAGAGACAGGGCGAACACCGGGGAGCTGTTTTTT. It yields the protein CAIRDRANTGELFF. The variable domain in full, completed from reference TRBV11-2 and TRBJ2-2, reads EAGVAQSPRYKIIEKRQSVAFWCNPISGHATLYWYQQILGQGPKLLIQFQNNGVVDDSQLPKDRFSAERLKGVDSTLKIQPAKLEDSAVYLCAIRDRANTGELFFGEGSRLTVL.

The chain joins TRBV18 to TRBJ2-7; 7 positions match TRBD2. CDR1 is KGHSH, CDR2 LQKENI, per germline. V was clipped by 4 bases and J by 3 bases; unmatched bases: 6. The CDR3 contains 14 residues. The CDR3 protein is CASSQGSSGYEQYF. In DNA form, the CDR3 reads TGTGCCAGCTCACAGGGGTCTAGCGGCTACGAGCAGTACTTC. Based on the CDR3 plus reference TRBV18 and TRBJ2-7, the full variable domain is NAGVMQNPRHLVRRRGQEARLRCSPMKGHSHVYWYRQLPEEGLKFMVYLQKENIIDESGMPKERFSAEFPKEGPSILRIQQVVRGDSAAYFCASSQGSSGYEQYFGPGTRLTVT.

The chain carries TRBV4-1 and TRBJ1-5, with no clear D. Germline V CDR1 and CDR2: MGHRA, YSYEKL. Trimming shortened V by 4 bases and J by 3 bases, and 16 bases separated the two germline ends. The CDR3 loop spans 16 amino acids. CDR3 residues: CASSPETHADNQPQHF. In nucleotides, the CDR3 is TGCGCCAGCAGCCCGGAAACACACGCGGACAATCAGCCCCAGCATTTT.

The sample holds a few counts of this clone. This chain uses TRBV2 with TRBJ1-1; unclear D gene. This CDR3 comprises 13 residues. Trimming removed 8 bases at V and 1 base at J, with 11 bases between. Germline V lookup: CDR1 SNHLY, CDR2 FYNNEI. CDR3 loop: CASSFLPNTEAFF. Written as DNA, the CDR3 is TGTGCCAGCTCATTTCTACCGAACACTGAAGCTTTCTTT.

CDR3 sequence reads: CASTDPGHTDTQYF. DNA for the CDR3: TGTGCCAGCACCGACCCTGGGCACACAGATACGCAGTATTTT. V and J are TRBV28 and TRBJ2-3, with D unclear. Germline V gene sequence: CDR1 MDHEN, CDR2 SYDVKM. V lost 7 bases and J lost 2, with 13 bases in between. This CDR3 comprises 14 residues.

The chain joins TRBV10-3 to TRBJ1-5; D is ambiguous. CDR3 length equals 14 residues. Trimming removed 6 bases from V and 0 bases from J, with 9 bases in between. The germline gives CDR1 ENHRY, CDR2 SYGVKD. The CDR3 reads CAISLIYSNQPQHF. The CDR3 nucleotides are TGTGCCATCAGCCTCATCTATAGCAATCAGCCCCAGCATTTT.

The V and J genes are TRBV18 and TRBJ1-2; TRBD1 matches at 9 bases. This CDR3 spans 16 amino acids. The germline CDR1 and CDR2 sequences are KGHSH and LQKENI. Germline trimming cut 5 bases from V and 5 bases from J; bases unmatched to any gene: 12. The CDR3 coding sequence is TGTGCCAGCTCAAACTTTGGACAGGGGCTAGGGTATGGCTACACCTTC. As protein: CASSNFGQGLGYGYTF.

The table lists this clone with a few counts. This chain joins TRBV7-2 and TRBJ2-7; D unclear. The CDR3 sequence is 14 residues long. Germline CDR1 and CDR2: SGHTA and FQGNSA. V shed 0 bases and J shed 7 bases, with 13 bases lying between them. The CDR3 reads CASSLARVSREQYF. CDR3 coding DNA: TGTGCCAGCAGCTTAGCACGGGTTTCCCGGGAGCAGTACTTC.

V gene TRBV5-6 combines with J gene TRBJ1-6, with unresolved D. The germline V and J ends were trimmed by 4 bases and 7 bases, with 15 bases remaining between them. Germline CDR1 and CDR2: SGHDT and YYEEEE. The length of the CDR3 is 15 residues. Here the CDR3 DNA reads TGTGCCAGCAGCCAGGCGGGTCGGGTGAATTCACCCCTCCACTTT. Its translation: CASSQAGRVNSPLHF.

In its sample, this clone was seen once. The chain employs TRBV5-1 and TRBJ2-2; 8 bases are a match to TRBD2. The V segment lost 3 bases and the J segment 1 base; nucleotides outside the gene matches: 2. Germline V gene lookup returns CDR1 SGHRS and CDR2 YFSETQ. The CDR3 is 15 residues long. In DNA form, the CDR3 reads TGCGCCAGCAGCTCCGCGGGGGGGAACACCGGGGAGCTGTTTTTT. Its translation is CASSSAGGNTGELFF.

The V and J genes are TRBV18 and TRBJ1-4, with 11 bases aligning to TRBD1. The V segment lost 3 bases and the J segment 6 bases; nucleotides outside the gene matches: 0. CDR1 and CDR2 (germline): KGHSH, LQKENI. The CDR3 covers 14 residues. The CDR3 bases are TGTGCCAGCTCACCGGACAGGGGGCATGAAAAACTGTTTTTT. It is translated as CASSPDRGHEKLFF.

This chain connects TRBV7-6 to TRBJ2-3; 7 bases are a match to TRBD2. After removal of 4 bases from V and 2 bases from J, the junction contained 6 bases not matched to a gene. The CDR3 is made up of 15 amino acids. The germline gives CDR1 SGHVS, CDR2 FNYEAQ. CDR3 region: CASSSRGGLTDTQYF. CDR3 nucleotides: TGTGCCAGCAGCTCCCGCGGGGGACTCACAGATACGCAGTATTTT.

The V gene is TRBV19, the J gene TRBJ2-3; the match to TRBD2 covers 11 bases. Germline V gene sequence: CDR1 LNHDA, CDR2 SQIVND (reference sequence). This CDR3 has 16 amino acids. With V trimmed by 5 bases and J by 0 bases, 4 bases remained unmatched. The CDR3 sequence is CASSSIAGGSTDTQYF. In DNA form, the CDR3 reads TGTGCCAGTAGTTCCATAGCGGGGGGGAGCACAGATACGCAGTATTTT.

The chain couples TRBV14 to TRBJ2-7, with a tentative D call TRBD1 (5 bases). Germline V gene lookup returns CDR1 SGHDN and CDR2 FVKESK. V was cut by 4 bases and J by 9 bases, with 13 bases left in between. This CDR3 has 12 amino acids. DNA for the CDR3: TGTGCCAGCAGCCCCAAAGGGGCTGTGCAGTACTTC. Translating gives CASSPKGAVQYF. Based on the CDR3 plus reference TRBV14 and TRBJ2-7, the full variable domain is EAGVTQFPSHSVIEKGQTVTLRCDPISGHDNLYWYRRVMGKEIKFLLHFVKESKQDESGMPNNRFLAERTGGTYSTLKVQPAELEDSGVYFCASSPKGAVQYFGPGTRLTVT.

This clone was counted only a few times. The chain uses TRBV2 and TRBJ2-7; TRBD2 aligns across 7 bases. CDR3 length: 12 residues. V dropped 8 bases and J dropped 0; count of bases not matched to a gene: 1. Germline CDR1 reads SNHLY; CDR2 reads FYNNEI. CDR3 nucleotide sequence: TGTGCCAGCGGGGGGGACTCCTACGAGCAGTACTTC. Translated: CASGGDSYEQYF.